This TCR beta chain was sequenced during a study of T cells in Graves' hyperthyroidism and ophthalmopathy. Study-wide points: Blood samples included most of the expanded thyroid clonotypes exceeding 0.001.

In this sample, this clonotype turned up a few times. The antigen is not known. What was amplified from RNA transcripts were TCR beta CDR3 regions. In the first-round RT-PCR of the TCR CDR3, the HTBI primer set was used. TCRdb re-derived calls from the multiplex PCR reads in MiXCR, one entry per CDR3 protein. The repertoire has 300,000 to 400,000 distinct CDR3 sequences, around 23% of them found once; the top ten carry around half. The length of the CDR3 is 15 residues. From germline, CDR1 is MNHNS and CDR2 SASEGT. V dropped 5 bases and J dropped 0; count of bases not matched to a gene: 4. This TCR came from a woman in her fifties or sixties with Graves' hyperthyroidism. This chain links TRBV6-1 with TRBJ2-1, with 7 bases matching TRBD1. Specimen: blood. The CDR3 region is CASSYNRGSYNEQFF. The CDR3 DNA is TGTGCCAGCAGTTACAACAGGGGCTCCTACAATGAGCAGTTCTTC.